Given below is one T cell receptor beta chain in context. Generated by immunoSEQ multiplex PCR, the TCRdb table keeps only in-frame clones and is missing some. The table has 160,000 or so clones, about 83% seen once. The sample is drawn from a study of blood T cell repertoires in COVID-19. Study context: Some COVID-19 samples were acute and others convalescent; all came from the United States, Italy and Spain. PBMCs, B-cell-depleted T cells, or T cells provided the cDNA or gDNA that made up the material.

V was clipped by 6 bases and J by 0 bases, with 11 bases between them. This CDR3 is built from 14 residues. CDR1 SQVTM and CDR2 ANQGSEA come from the germline V gene. This TCR came from a woman over 75 with acute or convalescent COVID-19. Material for sequencing was peripheral blood. The V and J genes are TRBV29-1 and TRBJ1-4, with D tentatively TRBD1 (6 bases). The CDR3 reads CSVEDRSTNEKLFF. The CDR3 bases are TGCAGCGTCGAGGACAGATCAACTAATGAAAAACTGTTTTTT. Combining the CDR3 with reference TRBV29-1 and TRBJ1-4 gives the whole variable domain SAVISQKPSRDICQRGTSLTIQCQVDSQVTMMFWYRQQPGQSLTLIATANQGSEATYESGFVIDKFPISRPNLTFSTLTVSNMSPEDSSIYLCSVEDRSTNEKLFFGSGTQLSVL.